One T cell receptor (beta chain) is described in this entry. V trimming: 6 bases; J trimming: 6 bases; junction bases outside the gene matches: 7. Germline CDR1 and CDR2: LGHDT and YNNKEL (reference sequence). The CDR3 contains 13 residues. This specimen comes from a study of blood T cell repertoires in COVID-19. In the study's own analysis: Nucleated cell number was recorded as an estimate derived from reference gene primer amplification. Method: immunoSEQ multiplex PCR; TCRdb's copy keeps in-frame clones and lacks some. The DNA was the basis for D and trimming; V, J and clone size are from that table. The sample carries 150,000 to 200,000 clones, 75% to 80% recorded once.

The sample was peripheral blood. The receptor was derived from a woman older than 75 with acute or convalescent COVID-19. V usage is TRBV3-1 (or the pseudogene TRBV3-2) and J usage is TRBJ2-7; 8 positions agree with TRBD2. This chain's CDR3 is CASSPREGSEQYF. CDR3 in DNA: TGTGCCAGCAGTCCCCGGGAGGGCTCCGAGCAGTACTTC.